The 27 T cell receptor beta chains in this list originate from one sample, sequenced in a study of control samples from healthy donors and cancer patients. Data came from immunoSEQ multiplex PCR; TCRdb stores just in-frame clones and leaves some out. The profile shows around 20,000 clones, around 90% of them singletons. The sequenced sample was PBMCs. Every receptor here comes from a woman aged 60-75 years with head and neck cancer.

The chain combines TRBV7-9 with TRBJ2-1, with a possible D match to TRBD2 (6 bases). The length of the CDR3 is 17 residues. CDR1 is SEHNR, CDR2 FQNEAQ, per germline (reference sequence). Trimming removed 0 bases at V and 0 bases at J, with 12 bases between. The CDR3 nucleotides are TGTGCCAGCAGCTTAGCAGGGGCCGGGAGCTCCTACAATGAGCAGTTCTTC. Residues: CASSLAGAGSSYNEQFF.

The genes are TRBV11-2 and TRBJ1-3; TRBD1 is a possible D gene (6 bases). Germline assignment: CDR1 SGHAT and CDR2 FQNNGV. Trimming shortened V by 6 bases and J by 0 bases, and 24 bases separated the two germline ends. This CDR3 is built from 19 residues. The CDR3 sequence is CASSSPGGGGRSSGNTIYF. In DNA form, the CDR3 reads TGTGCCAGCAGTTCTCCCGGGGGCGGGGGAAGGAGCTCTGGAAACACCATATATTTT. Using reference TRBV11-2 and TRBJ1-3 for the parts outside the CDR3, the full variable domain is EAGVAQSPRYKIIEKRQSVAFWCNPISGHATLYWYQQILGQGPKLLIQFQNNGVVDDSQLPKDRFSAERLKGVDSTLKIQPAKLEDSAVYLCASSSPGGGGRSSGNTIYFGEGSWLTVV.

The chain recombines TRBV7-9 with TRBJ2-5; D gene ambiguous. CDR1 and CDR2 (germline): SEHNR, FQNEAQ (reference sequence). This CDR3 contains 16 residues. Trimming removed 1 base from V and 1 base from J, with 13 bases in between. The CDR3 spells CASSLVRTNRQETQYF. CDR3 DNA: TGTGCCAGCAGCTTAGTTAGAACAAACCGCCAAGAGACCCAGTACTTC.

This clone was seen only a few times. This CDR3 is CASTDRDTDTQYF. The CDR3 DNA reads TGTGCCAGTACGGACAGGGACACAGATACGCAGTATTTT. The genes are TRBV9 and TRBJ2-3; 8 bases line up with TRBD1. Germline trimming cut 8 bases from V and 2 bases from J; bases unmatched to any gene: 4. Looked up from germline, CDR1 is SGDLS and CDR2 is YYNGEE. The CDR3 extends over 13 amino acids.

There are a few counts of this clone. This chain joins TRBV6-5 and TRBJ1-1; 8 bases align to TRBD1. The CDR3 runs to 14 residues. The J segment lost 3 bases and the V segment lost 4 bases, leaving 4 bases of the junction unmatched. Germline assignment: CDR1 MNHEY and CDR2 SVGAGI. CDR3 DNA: TGTGCCAGCAGTTCCCAGGGGGCATACACTGAAGCTTTCTTT. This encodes CASSSQGAYTEAFF.

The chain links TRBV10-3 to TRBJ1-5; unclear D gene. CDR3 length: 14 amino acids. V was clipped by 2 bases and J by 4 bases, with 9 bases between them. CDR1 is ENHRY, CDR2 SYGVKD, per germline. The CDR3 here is CAISETPGNQPQHF. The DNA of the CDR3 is TGTGCCATCAGTGAGACGCCCGGGAATCAGCCCCAGCATTTT.

DNA for the CDR3: TGTGCCAGCAGCTTGGGCCAGACAGGGGTAGTAGAGACCCAGTACTTC. Its protein is CASSLGQTGVVETQYF. V and J are TRBV5-8 and TRBJ2-5; 8 bases line up with TRBD1. The CDR3 is 16 residues long. The J segment lost 4 bases and the V segment lost 0 bases, leaving 8 bases of the junction unmatched. Germline V lookup: CDR1 SGHTS, CDR2 YDEGEE.

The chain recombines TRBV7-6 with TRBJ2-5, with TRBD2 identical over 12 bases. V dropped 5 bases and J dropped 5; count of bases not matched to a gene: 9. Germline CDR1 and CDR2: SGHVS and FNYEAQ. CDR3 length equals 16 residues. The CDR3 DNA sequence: TGTGCCAGCAGCCGTGGACTAGCGGGAAATGTGGAGACCCAGTACTTC. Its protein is CASSRGLAGNVETQYF.

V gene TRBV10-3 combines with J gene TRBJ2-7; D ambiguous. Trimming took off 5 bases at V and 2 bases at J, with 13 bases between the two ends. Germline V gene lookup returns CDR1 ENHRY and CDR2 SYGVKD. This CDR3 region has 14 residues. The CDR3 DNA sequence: TGTGCCATCAGTCCCCGAGCAGGTCCCTACGAGCAGTACTTC. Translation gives CAISPRAGPYEQYF.

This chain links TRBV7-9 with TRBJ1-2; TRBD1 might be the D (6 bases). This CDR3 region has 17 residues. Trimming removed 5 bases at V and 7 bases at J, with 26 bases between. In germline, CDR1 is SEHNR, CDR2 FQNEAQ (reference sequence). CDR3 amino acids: CASSSTPYGRGASGYTF. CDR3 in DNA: TGTGCCAGCAGCAGTACCCCTTACGGCCGGGGGGCGTCTGGCTACACCTTC.

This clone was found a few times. CDR3 region: CASSPGQFGVGTEAFF. CDR3 in DNA: TGTGCCAGCAGTCCCGGACAGTTTGGGGTGGGCACTGAAGCTTTCTTT. The chain combines TRBV28 with TRBJ1-1; D is perhaps TRBD1 (6 bases). CDR1 MDHEN and CDR2 SYDVKM come from the germline V gene. This CDR3 region has 16 residues. V shed 5 bases and J shed 4 bases, with 20 bases lying between them.

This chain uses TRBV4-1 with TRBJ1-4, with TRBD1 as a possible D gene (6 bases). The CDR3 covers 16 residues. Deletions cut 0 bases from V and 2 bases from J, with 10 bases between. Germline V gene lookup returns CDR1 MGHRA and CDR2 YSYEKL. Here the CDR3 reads CASSQDPTGTNEKLFF. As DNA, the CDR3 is TGCGCCAGCAGCCAAGATCCCACAGGGACTAATGAAAAACTGTTTTTT.

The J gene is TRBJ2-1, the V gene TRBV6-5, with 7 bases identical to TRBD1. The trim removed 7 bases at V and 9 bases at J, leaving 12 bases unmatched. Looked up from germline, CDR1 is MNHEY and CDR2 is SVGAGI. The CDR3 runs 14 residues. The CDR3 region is CASNGQDFHGEQFF. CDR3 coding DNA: TGTGCCAGCAATGGACAGGATTTTCACGGTGAGCAGTTCTTC.

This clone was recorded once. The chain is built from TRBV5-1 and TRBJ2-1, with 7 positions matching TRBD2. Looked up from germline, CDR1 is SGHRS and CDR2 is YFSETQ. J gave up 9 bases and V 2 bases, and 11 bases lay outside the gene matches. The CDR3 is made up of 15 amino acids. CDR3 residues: CASSFVPGGSSEQFF. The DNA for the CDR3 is TGCGCCAGCAGCTTTGTTCCGGGAGGTAGTAGTGAGCAGTTCTTC.

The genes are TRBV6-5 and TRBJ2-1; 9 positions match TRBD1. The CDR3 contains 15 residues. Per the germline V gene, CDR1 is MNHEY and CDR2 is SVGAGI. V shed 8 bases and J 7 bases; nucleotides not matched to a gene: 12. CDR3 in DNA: TGTGCCAGCGGAAGTGAGGGGACAGGGTGGAATGAGCAGTTCTTC. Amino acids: CASGSEGTGWNEQFF.

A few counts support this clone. CDR3 DNA sequence: TGCGCCAGCAGCCCACTGGACGGATCCCTCCACTTT. Encoded protein: CASSPLDGSLHF. The chain combines TRBV5-1 with TRBJ1-6; D is unresolved. Trimming stripped 4 bases from V and 14 bases from J, with 13 bases between. The length of the CDR3 is 12 residues. Germline CDR1 is SGHRS and CDR2 is YFSETQ.

CDR3 nucleotide sequence: TGTGCCAGCAGTCCCCCAGGGCCCTATGGCTACACCTTC. Protein sequence: CASSPPGPYGYTF. The chain is built from TRBV28 and TRBJ1-2; tentative D call: TRBD1 (5 bases). Germline CDR1 reads MDHEN; CDR2 reads SYDVKM. V was cut by 5 bases and J by 4 bases, with 11 bases left in between. The CDR3 spans 13 residues.

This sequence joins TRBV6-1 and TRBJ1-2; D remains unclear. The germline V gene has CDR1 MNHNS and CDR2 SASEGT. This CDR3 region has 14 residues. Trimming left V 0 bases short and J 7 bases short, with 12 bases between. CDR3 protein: CASSEALARSGYTF. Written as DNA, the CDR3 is TGTGCCAGCAGTGAAGCCTTGGCAAGGAGTGGCTACACCTTC.

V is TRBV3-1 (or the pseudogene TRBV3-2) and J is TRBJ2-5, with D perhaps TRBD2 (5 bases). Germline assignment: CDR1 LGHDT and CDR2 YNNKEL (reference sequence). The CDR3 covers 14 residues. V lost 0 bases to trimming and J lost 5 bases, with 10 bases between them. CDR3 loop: CASSQDRTLETQYF. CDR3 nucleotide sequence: TGTGCCAGCAGCCAAGATCGGACTCTGGAGACCCAGTACTTC.

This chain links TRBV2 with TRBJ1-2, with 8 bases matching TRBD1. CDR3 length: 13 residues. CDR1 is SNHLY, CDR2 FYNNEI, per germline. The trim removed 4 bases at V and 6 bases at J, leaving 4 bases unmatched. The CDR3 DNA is TGTGCCAGCAGTGGGACAGGGAATGATGGCTACACCTTC. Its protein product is CASSGTGNDGYTF.

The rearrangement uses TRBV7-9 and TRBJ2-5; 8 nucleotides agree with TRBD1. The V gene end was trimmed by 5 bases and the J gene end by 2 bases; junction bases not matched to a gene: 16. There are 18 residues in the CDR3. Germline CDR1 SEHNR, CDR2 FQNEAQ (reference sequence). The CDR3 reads CASSPLLSTGVEQETQYF. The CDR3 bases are TGTGCCAGCAGCCCCCTTTTGTCGACAGGGGTAGAACAAGAGACCCAGTACTTC.

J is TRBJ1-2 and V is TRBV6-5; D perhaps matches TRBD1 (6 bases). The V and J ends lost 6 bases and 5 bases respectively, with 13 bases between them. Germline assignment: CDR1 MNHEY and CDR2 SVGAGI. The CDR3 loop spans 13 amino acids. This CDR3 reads CASRPGVPYGYTF. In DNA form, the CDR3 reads TGTGCCAGCAGGCCAGGGGTTCCTTATGGCTACACCTTC.

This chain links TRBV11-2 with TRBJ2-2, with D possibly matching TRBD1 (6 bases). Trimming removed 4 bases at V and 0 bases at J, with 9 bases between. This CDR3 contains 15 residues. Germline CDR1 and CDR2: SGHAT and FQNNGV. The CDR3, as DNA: TGTGCCAGCAGCTGGGGGACATCGAACACCGGGGAGCTGTTTTTT. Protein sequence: CASSWGTSNTGELFF. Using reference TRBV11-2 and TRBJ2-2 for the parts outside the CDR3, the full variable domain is EAGVAQSPRYKIIEKRQSVAFWCNPISGHATLYWYQQILGQGPKLLIQFQNNGVVDDSQLPKDRFSAERLKGVDSTLKIQPAKLEDSAVYLCASSWGTSNTGELFFGEGSRLTVL.

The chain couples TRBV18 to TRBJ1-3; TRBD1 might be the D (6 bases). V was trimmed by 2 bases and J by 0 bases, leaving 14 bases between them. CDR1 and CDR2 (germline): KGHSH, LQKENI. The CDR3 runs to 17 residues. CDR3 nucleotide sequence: TGTGCCAGCTCACCAAGATCGGCAGGGGACTCTGGAAACACCATATATTTT. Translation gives CASSPRSAGDSGNTIYF.

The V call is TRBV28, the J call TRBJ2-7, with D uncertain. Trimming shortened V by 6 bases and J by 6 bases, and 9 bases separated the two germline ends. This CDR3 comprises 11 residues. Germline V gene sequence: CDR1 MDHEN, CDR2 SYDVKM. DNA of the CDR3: TGTGCCAGCAGGGAGCTCACCGAGCAGTACTTC. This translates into CASRELTEQYF.

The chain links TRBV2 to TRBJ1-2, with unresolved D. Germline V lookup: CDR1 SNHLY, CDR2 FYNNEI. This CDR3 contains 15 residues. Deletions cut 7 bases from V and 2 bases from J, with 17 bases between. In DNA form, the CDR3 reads TGTGCCAGCACCCAAGGGAGCGCAGGCAACTATGGCTACACCTTC. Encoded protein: CASTQGSAGNYGYTF.

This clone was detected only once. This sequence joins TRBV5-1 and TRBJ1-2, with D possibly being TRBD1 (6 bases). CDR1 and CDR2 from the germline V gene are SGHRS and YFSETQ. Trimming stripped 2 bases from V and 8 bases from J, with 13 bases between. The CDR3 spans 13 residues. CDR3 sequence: CASSLGQGKGYTF. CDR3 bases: TGCGCCAGCAGCTTAGGCCAGGGGAAGGGCTACACCTTC.